Each of the 30 T cell receptor beta chains below was sequenced from the same sample in a study of cytomegalovirus exposure and HLA in healthy donors. The PCR contained 60 Vbeta and 13 Jbeta primers. The protocol was immunoSEQ multiplex PCR, while the TCRdb copy is restricted to in-frame clones and leaves out a portion. The table includes 200,000 or so clones, roughly four fifths detected once. Sequencing input: PBMCs. These receptors were taken from a boy aged 2 to 10 in good health and CMV-seronegative.

This chain uses TRBV4-1 with TRBJ1-5; a possible D gene is TRBD1 (5 bases). The V gene lost 0 bases and the J gene lost 4 bases, with 7 bases spanning the gap. Germline loops: CDR1 MGHRA, CDR2 YSYEKL. The CDR3 consists of 14 residues. The CDR3 bases are TGCGCCAGCAGCCAAGAAGGGGAAAATCAGCCCCAGCATTTT. It specifies CASSQEGENQPQHF.

The chain employs TRBV27 and TRBJ2-7; 8 positions agree with TRBD1. The CDR3 is 15 amino acids. Losses at the gene ends were 4 bases for V and 0 bases for J; bases not matched to a gene: 5. The germline gives CDR1 MNHEY, CDR2 SMNVEV (reference sequence). The CDR3 protein is CASSYRQGSSYEQYF. The CDR3 bases are TGTGCCAGCAGTTACCGACAGGGGAGCTCCTACGAGCAGTACTTC.

The gene calls are TRBV11-2 and TRBJ1-2; D perhaps matches TRBD1 (6 bases). CDR3 size: 13 residues. V lost 3 bases, J lost 4 bases, and 9 bases lay in between. Germline-derived CDR1 and CDR2 are SGHAT and FQNNGV. The CDR3 spells CASSFGQSYGYTF. The CDR3 region has the DNA TGTGCCAGCAGCTTCGGACAGTCCTATGGCTACACCTTC.

The rearrangement uses TRBV7-2 and TRBJ2-3; D gene unclear. Between the trimmed V and J ends, which lost 0 bases and 0 bases, there was a span of 7 bases. CDR1 is SGHTA, CDR2 FQGNSA, per germline. This CDR3 contains 15 residues. This CDR3 is CASSLAAASTDTQYF. CDR3 DNA: TGTGCCAGCAGCTTAGCTGCGGCGAGCACAGATACGCAGTATTTT. Based on the CDR3 plus reference TRBV7-2 and TRBJ2-3, the full variable domain is GAGVSQSPSNKVTEKGKDVELRCDPISGHTALYWYRQSLGQGLEFLIYFQGNSAPDKSGLPSDRFSAERTGGSVSTLTIQRTQQEDSAVYLCASSLAAASTDTQYFGPGTRLTVL.

CDR3 DNA: TGCGCCAGCAGCCGAGACAGATTTAGATCCTACAATGAGCAGTTCTTC. It is translated as CASSRDRFRSYNEQFF. The rearrangement joins TRBV5-1 to TRBJ2-1, with D tentatively TRBD1 (5 bases). With 4 bases removed from V and 1 base from J, the gap between germline ends came to 15 bases. The CDR3 totals 16 residues. Germline V gives CDR1 SGHRS, CDR2 YFSETQ.

The genes are TRBV27 and TRBJ1-2; no reliable D call. Looked up from germline, CDR1 is MNHEY and CDR2 is SMNVEV (reference sequence). The CDR3 sequence is 16 residues long. V was trimmed by 5 bases and J by 4 bases, leaving 20 bases between them. The CDR3 DNA reads as TGTGCCAGCAGTCCGCGGGTGCCGAGAGAGGTCTATGGCTACACCTTC. Its translation is CASSPRVPREVYGYTF.

This rearrangement joins TRBV7-9 to TRBJ2-1, with 7 bases fitting TRBD2. The trim removed 1 base at V and 4 bases at J, leaving 7 bases unmatched. Germline CDR1 and CDR2: SEHNR and FQNEAQ (reference sequence). The CDR3 length is 16 residues. This CDR3 reads CASSLGPGLGYNEQFF. The CDR3, as DNA: TGTGCCAGCAGCTTAGGTCCCGGACTAGGGTACAATGAGCAGTTCTTC. The complete variable domain, with remaining parts taken from reference TRBV7-9 and TRBJ2-1, reads DTGVSQNPRHKITKRGQNVTFRCDPISEHNRLYWYRQTLGQGPEFLTYFQNEAQLEKSRLLSDRFSAERPKGSFSTLEIQRTEQGDSAMYLCASSLGPGLGYNEQFFGPGTRLTVL.

The rearrangement uses TRBV5-1 and TRBJ2-3; 9 bases match TRBD2. Germline V gene data show CDR1 as SGHRS and CDR2 as YFSETQ. The J segment lost 4 bases and the V segment lost 1 base, leaving 4 bases of the junction unmatched. The length of the CDR3 is 15 residues. CDR3 amino acids: CASSLKAGGADTQYF. The DNA for the CDR3 is TGCGCCAGCAGCTTGAAGGCGGGGGGGGCAGATACGCAGTATTTT. The entire variable domain, with the rest obtained from reference TRBV5-1 and TRBJ2-3, is as follows: KAGVTQTPRYLIKTRGQQVTLSCSPISGHRSVSWYQQTPGQGLQFLFEYFSETQRNKGNFPGRFSGRQFSNSRSEMNVSTLELGDSALYLCASSLKAGGADTQYFGPGTRLTVL.

The chain joins TRBV5-6 to TRBJ1-1; D is unresolved. The germline CDR1 and CDR2 sequences are SGHDT and YYEEEE. The V end was cut by 4 bases, the J end by 4 bases, with 14 bases between. The length of the CDR3 is 14 residues. CDR3 sequence: CASSEGETATEAFF. CDR3 in DNA: TGTGCCAGCAGCGAGGGCGAAACGGCCACTGAAGCTTTCTTT.

The chain links TRBV29-1 to TRBJ1-2; a weak D match, TRBD1 (5 bases). Germline CDR1 is SQVTM and CDR2 is ANQGSEA. The CDR3 runs 16 residues. V was clipped by 4 bases and J by 5 bases, with 23 bases between them. CDR3 in DNA: TGCAGCGTTGCGGTACCGGGACTAATTTCGTTATATGGCTACACCTTC. The encoded protein is CSVAVPGLISLYGYTF.

This chain connects TRBV10-3 to TRBJ1-1; 10 positions match TRBD1. V lost 2 bases, J lost 4 bases, and 4 bases stayed unmatched. The CDR3 has 15 amino acids. Germline CDR1 is ENHRY and CDR2 is SYGVKD. CDR3 in amino acids: CAISEVDRGSTEAFF. Here the CDR3 DNA reads TGTGCCATCAGTGAGGTGGACAGGGGGAGCACTGAAGCTTTCTTT.

The V and J genes are TRBV7-9 and TRBJ1-6, with 9 bases lining up with TRBD1. V dropped 7 bases and J dropped 5; count of bases not matched to a gene: 6. This CDR3 has 15 residues. CDR1 and CDR2 (germline): SEHNR, FQNEAQ (reference sequence). In DNA form, the CDR3 reads TGTGCCAGCACCACCGGACAGGGGCATAATTCACCCCTCCACTTT. It is translated as CASTTGQGHNSPLHF. Variable domain in full (rest from reference TRBV7-9 and TRBJ1-6): DTGVSQNPRHKITKRGQNVTFRCDPISEHNRLYWYRQTLGQGPEFLTYFQNEAQLEKSRLLSDRFSAERPKGSFSTLEIQRTEQGDSAMYLCASTTGQGHNSPLHFGNGTRLTVT.

The J gene is TRBJ1-1, the V gene TRBV6-1, with D uncertain. The V end lost 3 bases, the J end lost 5 bases, and 13 bases lay between the germline ends. The CDR3 extends over 14 amino acids. Germline V gene sequence: CDR1 MNHNS, CDR2 SASEGT. The chain's CDR3 is CASSDSPYRTEAFF. In nucleotides, the CDR3 is TGTGCCAGCAGTGATTCCCCCTACCGGACTGAAGCTTTCTTT.

In DNA, the CDR3 is TGTGCCAGCAGCTTGGCAGGGGTTGAGGTACCCCTCCACTTT. This gives the protein CASSLAGVEVPLHF. V gene TRBV5-4 combines with J gene TRBJ1-6, with D perhaps matching TRBD1 (6 bases). Trimming took 0 bases from V and 12 from J, leaving 13 bases between them. The CDR3 totals 14 residues. The germline V gene has CDR1 SGHNT and CDR2 YYREEE (reference sequence).

The CDR3 DNA sequence: TGCAGCGTAGCCTGGGGGACAGGAGGTCAGCCCCAGCATTTT. It yields the protein CSVAWGTGGQPQHF. The rearrangement links TRBV29-1 to TRBJ1-5, with 8 nucleotides matching TRBD1. Trimming took 6 bases from V and 6 from J; bases not matched to a gene: 10. The CDR3 spans 14 residues. Germline V CDR1 and CDR2: SQVTM, ANQGSEA.

V gene TRBV7-9 combines with J gene TRBJ2-5; unclear D gene. Trimming stripped 1 base from V and 3 bases from J, with 6 bases between. This CDR3 is built from 13 residues. From germline, CDR1 is SEHNR and CDR2 FQNEAQ (reference sequence). The CDR3 coding sequence is TGTGCCAGCAGCTTAGGGGCGAAAGAGACCCAGTACTTC. Translating it yields CASSLGAKETQYF.

The gene calls are TRBV18 and TRBJ1-3, with D perhaps TRBD1 (6 bases). Per germline, CDR1 KGHSH and CDR2 LQKENI. The CDR3 totals 15 residues. Trimming took 3 bases from V and 0 from J, leaving 9 bases between them. This CDR3 is CASSPGATSGNTIYF. CDR3 in DNA: TGTGCCAGCTCACCGGGGGCGACCTCTGGAAACACCATATATTTT.

This CDR3 reads CASSPPGHSNTGELFF. For the CDR3, the DNA is TGTGCCAGCTCACCACCGGGACACAGTAACACCGGGGAGCTGTTTTTT. This chain joins TRBV18 and TRBJ2-2; TRBD1 is a possible D gene (6 bases). Trimming pared 0 bases from V and 2 bases from J, leaving 10 bases between. Germline V gene sequence: CDR1 KGHSH, CDR2 LQKENI. CDR3 size: 16 residues.

This CDR3 reads CASSQATYTGELFF. In DNA, the CDR3 is TGCGCCAGCAGCCAAGCTACTTACACCGGGGAGCTGTTTTTT. The gene calls are TRBV4-3 and TRBJ2-2; D gene unclear. Germline assignment: CDR1 LGHNA and CDR2 YSLEER. CDR3 length: 14 residues. The V end was cut by 1 base, the J end by 3 bases, with 6 bases between.

DNA of the CDR3: TGTGCCTGGAGTGTAAACAGGGGCGGCTACACCTTC. Amino acids: CAWSVNRGGYTF. V gene TRBV30 combines with J gene TRBJ1-2, with 7 bases aligning to TRBD1. The CDR3 spans 12 residues. The germline gives CDR1 GTSNPN, CDR2 SVGIG (reference sequence). V was pared by 0 bases and J by 8 bases, with 3 bases of the junction left unmatched. Using reference TRBV30 and TRBJ1-2 for the parts outside the CDR3, the full variable domain is SQTIHQWPATLVQPVGSPLSLECTVEGTSNPNLYWYRQAAGRGLQLLFYSVGIGQISSEVPQNLSASRPQDRQFILSSKKLLLSDSGFYLCAWSVNRGGYTFGSGTRLTVV.

V gene TRBV6-1 combines with J gene TRBJ2-1, with 9 bases fitting TRBD2. CDR3 length: 14 amino acids. V lost 1 base, J lost 10 bases, and 5 bases stayed unmatched. Germline loops: CDR1 MNHNS, CDR2 SASEGT. The CDR3 bases are TGTGCCAGCAGTGAAGAGGGCGGGAGGGTCGAGCAGTTCTTC. This gives the protein CASSEEGGRVEQFF.

This sequence joins TRBV20-1 and TRBJ2-1; TRBD2 matches at 14 bases. There are 11 residues in the CDR3. The trim removed 6 bases at V and 12 bases at J, leaving 1 base unmatched. The germline CDR1 and CDR2 sequences are DFQATT and SNEGSKA (reference sequence). CDR3 bases: TGCAGTGCCGGGACTAGCGGGGGGCAGTTCTTC. Protein product: CSAGTSGGQFF.

The V call is TRBV7-3, the J call TRBJ2-1, with 8 bases that match TRBD1. The CDR3 has 14 residues. With V trimmed by 5 bases and J by 3 bases, 3 bases remained unmatched. CDR1 is SGHTA and CDR2 is FQGTGA in the germline V gene. The CDR3 nucleotides read TGTGCCAGCAGCCCCGGGACAGGCTACAATGAGCAGTTCTTC. Translation gives CASSPGTGYNEQFF.

V gene TRBV11-2 combines with J gene TRBJ2-2, with D perhaps TRBD1 (5 bases). The ends were cut back, 0 bases at V and 0 bases at J, with 8 bases in the middle. Germline V lookup: CDR1 SGHAT, CDR2 FQNNGV. This CDR3 has 16 residues. The CDR3 DNA is TGTGCCAGCAGCTTAGATCGGACAACGAACACCGGGGAGCTGTTTTTT. Translated: CASSLDRTTNTGELFF.

The chain joins TRBV6-5 to TRBJ2-7; 8 bases fit TRBD1. Trimming cost V 5 bases and J 3 bases; bases outside gene matches: 9. Germline CDR1 is MNHEY and CDR2 is SVGAGI. The CDR3 consists of 15 residues. CDR3 nucleotides: TGTGCCAGCAGTCCCTTGACAGGGGTCTACTACGAGCAGTACTTC. Translation: CASSPLTGVYYEQYF.

The chain recombines TRBV2 with TRBJ1-2, with TRBD1 matching 8 bases. The V and J ends lost 7 bases and 3 bases, in that order; junction bases with no gene match: 7. CDR1 SNHLY and CDR2 FYNNEI come from the germline V gene. CDR3 length: 14 residues. As DNA, the CDR3 is TGTGCCAGCACGGACAGGGAGGTTTACTATGGCTACACCTTC. Its protein is CASTDREVYYGYTF. Full variable domain (missing parts from reference TRBV2 and TRBJ1-2): EPEVTQTPSHQVTQMGQEVILRCVPISNHLYFYWYRQILGQKVEFLVSFYNNEISEKSEIFDDQFSVERPDGSNFTLKIRSTKLEDSAMYFCASTDREVYYGYTFGSGTRLTVV.

The chain joins TRBV7-2 to TRBJ1-1, with D possibly TRBD1 on 5 matching bases. CDR3 length: 16 amino acids. CDR1 is SGHTA and CDR2 is FQGNSA in the germline V gene. The V end was cut by 2 bases, the J end by 4 bases, with 17 bases between. As DNA, the CDR3 is TGTGCCAGCAGCTTAACTCTAGGGTTGGGGGGCACTGAAGCTTTCTTT. This encodes CASSLTLGLGGTEAFF.

The chain links TRBV9 to TRBJ2-1; D possibly corresponds to TRBD1 (6 bases). Germline V gives CDR1 SGDLS, CDR2 YYNGEE. V was trimmed by 7 bases and J by 8 bases, leaving 22 bases between them. This CDR3 has 15 amino acids. In DNA, the CDR3 is TGTGCCAGCTCCGGGGACACCCAAGCCTGGGATGAGCAGTTCTTC. The encoded protein is CASSGDTQAWDEQFF. The full variable domain, its missing parts supplied by reference TRBV9 and TRBJ2-1, is DSGVTQTPKHLITATGQRVTLRCSPRSGDLSVYWYQQSLDQGLQFLIQYYNGEERAKGNILERFSAQQFPDLHSELNLSSLELGDSALYFCASSGDTQAWDEQFFGPGTRLTVL.

V usage is TRBV21-1 and J usage is TRBJ2-1; TRBD2 is the table's D call, not checked against the DNA. TRBV21-1 is noted as a pseudogene. The CDR3 has 14 amino acids. CDR3 protein: CASSPVLADNEQFF. The CDR3 coding sequence is TGTGCCAGCAGCCCCGTTTTAGCGGACAATGAGCAGTTCTTC.

The chain joins TRBV4-1 to TRBJ1-2; the match to TRBD1 covers 9 bases. With V trimmed by 3 bases and J by 6 bases, 5 bases remained unmatched. The CDR3 is made up of 14 amino acids. Germline V gene sequence: CDR1 MGHRA, CDR2 YSYEKL. The DNA of the CDR3 is TGCGCCAGCAGCCACAGGGACAGGGAGGATGGCTACACCTTC. It encodes CASSHRDREDGYTF.